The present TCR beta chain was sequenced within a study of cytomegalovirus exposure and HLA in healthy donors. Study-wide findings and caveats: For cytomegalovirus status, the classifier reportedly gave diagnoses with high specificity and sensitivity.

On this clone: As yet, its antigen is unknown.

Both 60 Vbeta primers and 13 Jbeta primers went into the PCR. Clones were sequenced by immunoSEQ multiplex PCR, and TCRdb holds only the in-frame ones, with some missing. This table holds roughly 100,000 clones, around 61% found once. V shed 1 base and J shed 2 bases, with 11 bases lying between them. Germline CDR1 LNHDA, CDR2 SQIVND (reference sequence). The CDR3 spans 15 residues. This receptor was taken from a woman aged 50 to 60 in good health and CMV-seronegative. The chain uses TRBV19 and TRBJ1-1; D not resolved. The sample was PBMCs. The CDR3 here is CASSIGGTLNTEAFF. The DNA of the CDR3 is TGTGCCAGTAGTATAGGAGGCACTTTAAACACTGAAGCTTTCTTT.